The next 20 T cell receptor beta chains were all read from a single sample in a study of T cell repertoires in cytomegalovirus infection. MiXCR was run by TCRdb on the reads, yielding one entry per CDR3 protein. The repertoire includes 600,000 to 700,000 distinct CDR3 sequences, roughly a third of them detected once, and 15% to 20% sits in the top ten. Their antigens remain unidentified. Sequenced here: cultured PBMCs, sampled from culture after CMV antigen stimulation. Source of these receptors: a human donor in good health (CMV status not recorded). Some clones in this sample may be carry-over from other donors' samples.

This rearrangement joins TRBV6-1 to TRBJ1-6; TRBD1 agrees at 9 bases. The germline V gene encodes CDR1 MNHNS and CDR2 SASEGT. CDR3 length equals 14 residues. The junction had 4 bases not matched to a gene; V was cut back by 6 bases and J by 7 bases. CDR3 DNA sequence: TGTGCCAGCAGAGCCGGGACAGGGAATTCACCCCTCCACTTT. Translation gives CASRAGTGNSPLHF.

This rearrangement joins TRBV7-8 to TRBJ2-5; D remains unclear. The CDR3 consists of 15 residues. Germline lookup yields CDR1 SGHVS and CDR2 FQNEAQ. V lost 0 bases to trimming and J lost 5 bases, with 13 bases between them. The CDR3: CASSLAVFFKETQYF. The CDR3 DNA follows: TGTGCCAGCAGCTTAGCGGTCTTCTTTAAGGAGACCCAGTACTTC. The full variable domain, rest sourced from reference TRBV7-8 and TRBJ2-5, is GAGVSQSPRYKVAKRGQDVALRCDPISGHVSLFWYQQALGQGPEFLTYFQNEAQLDKSGLPSDRFFAERPEGSVSTLKIQRTQQEDSAVYLCASSLAVFFKETQYFGPGTRLLVL.

In this sample, this clonotype turned up a few times. The J gene is TRBJ1-1, the V gene TRBV2; D is unclear. V was shortened by 1 base and J by 6 bases, with 6 bases between the two germline ends. The CDR3 contains 12 residues. Germline CDR1 and CDR2: SNHLY and FYNNEI. Here the CDR3 DNA reads TGTGCCAGCAGTGAAGGGTTGGCTGAAGCTTTCTTT. Amino acids: CASSEGLAEAFF.

This clonotype was seen a handful of times. J is TRBJ1-6 and V is TRBV5-4; D is ambiguous. Germline values: CDR1 SGHNT, CDR2 YYREEE (reference sequence). The CDR3 has 15 amino acids. V shed 4 bases and J shed 10 bases, with 18 bases lying between them. This chain's CDR3 is CASSPTPTGLSPLHF. The CDR3, as DNA: TGTGCCAGCAGCCCCACGCCGACTGGATTATCACCCCTCCACTTT.

In its sample, this clonotype was seen many times. This chain uses TRBV7-2 with TRBJ2-7; TRBD2 aligns across 7 bases. This CDR3 has 15 amino acids. V dropped 5 bases and J dropped 5; count of bases not matched to a gene: 12. CDR1 SGHTA and CDR2 FQGNSA come from the germline V gene. CDR3 protein: CASSQHGRPGDEQYF. The CDR3, as DNA: TGTGCCAGCAGCCAGCACGGGAGGCCAGGCGACGAGCAGTACTTC.

This clonotype has just a few counts. The chain uses TRBV6-5 and TRBJ1-2; D is undetermined. V lost 2 bases, J lost 4 bases, and 23 bases lay in between. Per germline, CDR1 MNHEY and CDR2 SVGAGI. CDR3 length equals 18 residues. CDR3 sequence (DNA): TGTGCCAGCAGTTACGAGTCAAGGGCTCGGACTGCCGCCTATGGCTACACCTTC. It codes for CASSYESRARTAAYGYTF.

J is TRBJ2-5 and V is TRBV6-6; D gene ambiguous. This CDR3 is built from 13 residues. Germline V gives CDR1 MNHNY, CDR2 SVGAGI (reference sequence). Deletions cut 6 bases from V and 5 bases from J, with 13 bases between. The DNA for the CDR3 is TGTGCCAGCAGCCTCCTCGGTTTGGAGACCCAGTACTTC. Translation gives CASSLLGLETQYF.

The J gene is TRBJ1-2, the V gene TRBV4-2; D might be TRBD1 (5 bases). This CDR3 contains 15 residues. Trimming shortened V by 1 base and J by 7 bases, and 16 bases separated the two germline ends. Per germline, CDR1 LGHNA and CDR2 YNFKEQ. The CDR3 spells CASSQGAGRHSGYTF. The CDR3 DNA is TGTGCCAGCAGCCAAGGCGCGGGACGGCACTCTGGCTACACCTTC.

The rearrangement links TRBV20-1 to TRBJ2-7; D is uncertain. This CDR3 spans 12 amino acids. With 3 bases removed from V and 3 bases from J, the gap between germline ends came to 9 bases. Germline V gene lookup returns CDR1 DFQATT and CDR2 SNEGSKA (reference sequence). The CDR3 coding sequence is TGCAGTGCTAGCTTCCAGAGCTACGAGCAGTACTTC. Protein product: CSASFQSYEQYF.

This clonotype was counted ten times or more. J is TRBJ2-1 and V is TRBV7-2; D is unclear. Germline values: CDR1 SGHTA, CDR2 FQGNSA. Trimming cost V 10 bases and J 4 bases, with 17 bases left between them. This CDR3 is built from 14 residues. The CDR3 reads CATRFTRNYNEQFF. The CDR3 DNA is TGTGCCACTAGATTTACCCGAAATTACAATGAGCAGTTCTTC.

This clonotype has a handful of counts. The J gene is TRBJ2-1, the V gene TRBV5-6, with TRBD2 matching over 11 bases. The CDR3 has 16 amino acids. Germline values: CDR1 SGHDT, CDR2 YYEEEE. The J segment lost 6 bases and the V segment lost 4 bases, leaving 9 bases of the junction unmatched. The CDR3 protein is CASSPLLAGVPNEQFF. For the CDR3, the DNA is TGTGCCAGCAGCCCGTTACTAGCGGGAGTTCCCAATGAGCAGTTCTTC.

This clonotype showed up just a few times. The chain combines TRBV20-1 with TRBJ2-3; 9 bases align to TRBD2. The trim removed 0 bases at V and 2 bases at J, leaving 12 bases unmatched. The germline CDR1 and CDR2 sequences are DFQATT and SNEGSKA (reference sequence). CDR3 length: 18 amino acids. The CDR3 nucleotides are TGCAGTGCTAGAGAACTAGCGGGCCCTTGGAGGGACACAGATACGCAGTATTTT. Its translation: CSARELAGPWRDTDTQYF.

This clonotype was recorded many times. This sequence joins TRBV7-2 and TRBJ2-5, with 8 bases that match TRBD2. J was trimmed by 3 bases and V by 1 base; bases with no gene match: 16. Germline assignment: CDR1 SGHTA and CDR2 FQGNSA. The CDR3 totals 19 residues. The CDR3 is CASSLVWSGGALAKETQYF. The CDR3 DNA reads TGTGCCAGCAGCTTAGTTTGGAGCGGGGGAGCTCTAGCAAAAGAGACCCAGTACTTC.

This clonotype was recorded many times. The rearrangement joins TRBV11-2 to TRBJ1-1, with D hard to call. The germline V and J ends were trimmed by 4 bases and 3 bases, with 9 bases remaining between them. From germline, CDR1 is SGHAT and CDR2 FQNNGV. The CDR3 covers 13 residues. CDR3 DNA sequence: TGTGCCAGCAGCTACCAAGGGTACACTGAAGCTTTCTTT. It codes for CASSYQGYTEAFF.

This clonotype was recorded a few times. The chain joins TRBV18 to TRBJ1-6; D not certain. In germline, CDR1 is KGHSH, CDR2 LQKENI. Trimming stripped 5 bases from V and 6 bases from J, with 17 bases between. This CDR3 contains 16 residues. For the CDR3, the DNA is TGTGCCAGCTCATCCAATCCCGGGGTGATTAATTCACCCCTCCACTTT. Protein product: CASSSNPGVINSPLHF.

CDR3 region: CASRSGQFLQETQYF. CDR3 bases: TGTGCCAGCAGATCAGGACAGTTTTTACAAGAGACCCAGTACTTC. The chain employs TRBV6-2 or TRBV6-3 and TRBJ2-5, with D perhaps TRBD1 (6 bases). Germline V gives CDR1 MNHEY, CDR2 SVGEGT. The CDR3 loop spans 15 amino acids. V was clipped by 6 bases and J by 2 bases, with 16 bases between them.

This clonotype was counted a few times. The V and J genes are TRBV7-9 and TRBJ2-7; TRBD1 agrees at 7 bases. The CDR3 is 15 residues long. Losses at the gene ends were 5 bases for V and 1 base for J; bases not matched to a gene: 8. The germline gives CDR1 SEHNR, CDR2 FQNEAQ (reference sequence). DNA for the CDR3: TGTGCCAGCAGCGCAGAGGGACAGCCTTCCTACGAGCAGTACTTC. Protein product: CASSAEGQPSYEQYF. The variable domain in full, completed from reference TRBV7-9 and TRBJ2-7, reads DTGVSQNPRHKITKRGQNVTFRCDPISEHNRLYWYRQTLGQGPEFLTYFQNEAQLEKSRLLSDRFSAERPKGSFSTLEIQRTEQGDSAMYLCASSAEGQPSYEQYFGPGTRLTVT.

This clonotype has more than one count but fewer than ten. The chain has TRBV6-1 and TRBJ2-1; no definite D call. Between the trimmed V and J ends, which lost 7 bases and 2 bases, there was a span of 12 bases. Germline values: CDR1 MNHNS, CDR2 SASEGT. This CDR3 contains 14 residues. Here the CDR3 reads CASTSEVAYNEQFF. The CDR3 coding sequence is TGTGCCAGCACCTCCGAAGTGGCCTACAATGAGCAGTTCTTC.

The chain employs TRBV28 and TRBJ1-2, with D uncertain. V lost 6 bases, J lost 4 bases, and 18 bases lay in between. CDR3 length: 15 amino acids. From germline, CDR1 is MDHEN and CDR2 SYDVKM. DNA for the CDR3: TGTGCCAGCAGGTCTCAAAACGTAGTCGGCTATGGCTACACCTTC. Amino acids: CASRSQNVVGYGYTF.

The gene calls are TRBV28 and TRBJ2-5, with D hard to call. CDR1 and CDR2 (germline): MDHEN, SYDVKM. V shed 5 bases and J shed 5 bases, with 6 bases lying between them. This CDR3 has 11 amino acids. CDR3 protein: CASSISETQYF. The CDR3 DNA is TGTGCCAGCAGTATCTCGGAGACCCAGTACTTC.